This TCR beta chain was retrieved from a study of shared clonotypes between healthy human individuals (dated by TCRdb to 2020 to 2021). In terms of the full investigation: A couple of women and a few men aged 18 to 49 years were included in the cohort. For each donor, CD4 naive and CD4 memory were each run on three plates, CD8 naive on two plates, and CD8 memory on one plate. To estimate repertoire size and how much clonotype sharing occurs between individuals, the study deeply sequenced the blood TCR repertoires of roughly 5 healthy adults. Different laboratories and diverse techniques were used to prepare libraries and sequence TCR repertoires, to increase sequencing depth and limit assay-specific biases. Leukapheresis yielded between about 0.85 and 10 billion PBMCs per donor.

The donors were healthy, HIV-negative adults who had no recently reported acute infections or vaccinations. Every donor was a Caucasian adult residing in Nashville, Tennessee, USA. The CD8 memory samples were a combination of magnetically selected CD45RO+ cells and CCR7-negative CD45RA+ effector memory (TemRA) cells. Blood was collected by leukapheresis, and PBMCs were isolated by Ficoll-Histopaque density gradient centrifugation and then cryopreserved in liquid nitrogen vapor phase. Analytical flow cytometry was used to check the purity and quantity of each magnetically sorted T cell population. From each sorted fraction, genomic DNA was isolated and quantified by UV absorbance on a Nanodrop 2000c. The CDR1 and CDR2 encoded by the germline V gene (reference sequence) are GTSNPN and SVGIG. Deletion took 6 bases off V and 4 bases off J, with a span of 13 bases between the germline ends. From the cysteine through the phenylalanine, the CDR3 covers 12 amino acids. Left in the record is the CDR3 DNA by itself, 36 bases read in frame from the first base.

The research as a whole found: Only blood was sampled, and tissue TCR repertoires likely differ from those in blood. Higher generation probabilities were observed for clonotypes shared by all four sorted-subset donors than for non-shared clonotypes. Sharing across a few donors was observed for around 4.8% of naive CD4, under 4% of naive CD8, 2.3% of memory CD4, and less than 0.45% of memory CD8 clonotypes. Naive subsets generally had larger estimated clonotype richness than memory subsets. Incomplete sequencing was indicated by rarefaction of sorted-subset datasets, despite the large sequencing depth. The genetic and exposure-history diversity represented was limited by the small number of donors. Based on pairwise subsampling, the degree of clonotype sharing among donors was expected to be affected by sequencing depth.

On this clone itself: There is no known antigen for this receptor. No much larger clone is present one base from it, and per-base qualities are unavailable.

Using the deep immunoSEQ assay, TCR CDR3 regions were amplified from genomic DNA by multiplex PCR. Extracted genomic DNA from each cell subset was spread evenly across all wells of several immunoSEQ 96-well plates, with each plate serving as a replicate. For sorted subsets, each replicate PCR was loaded with 200 ng genomic DNA, equivalent to 25,000 to 35,000 T cell genomes. The purified libraries were quantified using a Qubit 3.0 fluorometer, sized with a Bioanalyzer 2100, and then quantified again using the KAPA Library Quantification kit. Each immunoSEQ 96-well plate was sequenced on its own single-read 150-cycle Illumina NextSeq 550 flow cell. The published analysis was carried out like this. Because the immunoSEQ output included only junctional sequences and no quality scores, the filtering could not be the same as the filtering used for full-length reads. Sequences were annotated with PyIR, a Python wrapper for IgBLAST v1.9, and V/J genes and CDR3 were assigned using IMGT germline references. Reads were removed for weak V/J assignments (E-value above 1e-6), missing CDR3, stop codons, out-of-frame junctions, or ambiguous translated residues. V3J clonotypes were defined by identical inferred V gene, J gene, and CDR3 amino acid sequence. Percentage overlap between repertoires was calculated by dividing the number of shared unique clonotypes by the size of the smaller repertoire. Three approaches were used to assess repertoire richness: RTK rarefaction, the Chao1 estimator, and Recon v2.1 estimates of unobserved clonotypes. Generation probabilities were computed with OLGA for all TCRbeta clonotypes obtained by the gDNA method from a few donors. Imported from immuneACCESS, the table was reduced by TCRdb to in-frame sequences with V and J called. These copies leave out some clones; in studies compared against another copy, an unresolved V gene accounts for under half, and the cause of the remainder is not known. That table gives V, J and clone size, and the DNA gave D and trimming. The sample table holds around 300,000 clones, of which around 90% were seen once. Together, the top ten hold about 17% of the sample.

The source is a man in his late teens or twenties in good health. In this chain, TRBV30 is recombined with TRBJ2-7, with TRBD1 tentatively as D gene (5 bases match). Sequenced material: memory CD8+ T cells sorted from blood. This specimen's cell subset or site label, per the study, means: CD45RO+ cells pooled with CCR7-negative TemRA cells. In nucleotide form, the sequence is TGTGCCTGCCTCACCAGGGCGTACGAGCAGTACTTC. The translation is CACLTRAYEQYF.